The text below deals with one T cell receptor beta chain. These data come from a study of blood T cell repertoires in COVID-19. CDR3 size: 13 residues. CDR1 is MNHEY and CDR2 is SMNVEV in the germline V gene (reference sequence). V was shortened by 10 bases and J by 4 bases, with 16 bases between the two germline ends. Data came from immunoSEQ multiplex PCR; TCRdb stores just in-frame clones and leaves some out. The sample carries some 200,000 clones, roughly 85% recorded once. V is TRBV27 and J is TRBJ1-2; D gene uncertain. The specimen sequenced was peripheral blood. This receptor was taken from a woman aged 55-69 years with acute or convalescent COVID-19. CDR3: CATGNPGSYGYTF. CDR3 DNA: TGTGCCACGGGGAATCCAGGTTCCTATGGCTACACCTTC.